The present entry profiles one T cell receptor beta chain with its context. The antigen is unknown. This record belongs to a study of cytomegalovirus exposure and HLA in healthy donors. For the study at large: The 550 to 800 first-cohort repertoires and the 120 or so validation repertoires shared the same platform, a later analysis reported.

Here immunoSEQ multiplex PCR was the method, and the copy in TCRdb shows in-frame clones only, minus some. The table shows under 80,000 clones, with roughly 90% occurring only once. The CDR3 consists of 18 residues. Germline lookup yields CDR1 SEHNR and CDR2 FQNEAQ (reference sequence). The V gene end was trimmed by 6 bases and the J gene end by 2 bases; junction bases not matched to a gene: 6. Study observations and caveats: Under in vitro conditions, three CMV-associated chains were confirmed as specific for CMV antigens.

The clonotype comes from a woman aged 18-29 years in good health and CMV-seronegative. The sequenced material came from PBMCs. The J gene is TRBJ2-6, the V gene TRBV7-9; 14 nucleotides agree with TRBD2. Written as DNA, the CDR3 is TGTGCCAGCAGTCAACCGGGACTAGCGGGAGCTGGGGCCAACGTCCTGACTTTC. This codes for CASSQPGLAGAGANVLTF.